Sequencing of this TCR beta chain was carried out in a study of technical replicates of blood from a few donors. Measured with immunoSEQ multiplex PCR; TCRdb has only the in-frame clones, and not every one. The repertoire holds about 73,000 clones, with around nine tenths as singletons. CDR1 GTSNPN and CDR2 SVGIG come from the germline V gene (reference sequence). Trimming cost V 5 bases and J 4 bases, with 20 bases left between them. The CDR3 is made up of 15 amino acids. Material: PBMCs. This chain connects TRBV30 to TRBJ1-2, with D possibly TRBD1 on 6 matching bases. The source of this sequence is a human donor in good health. Some clones in this sample may be carry-over from other donors' samples. CDR3 coding DNA: TGTGCCTGGGGAAGGCTGGGGACACCGGTCTATGGCTACACCTTC. This codes for CAWGRLGTPVYGYTF. The full variable domain, rest sourced from reference TRBV30 and TRBJ1-2, is SQTIHQWPATLVQPVGSPLSLECTVEGTSNPNLYWYRQAAGRGLQLLFYSVGIGQISSEVPQNLSASRPQDRQFILSSKKLLLSDSGFYLCAWGRLGTPVYGYTFGSGTRLTVV.